One and the same sample provided the 27 T cell receptor beta chains below, sequenced in a study of T cell clonality in common variable immunodeficiency. Study results and caveats: Common variable immunodeficiency TCR beta sequences reportedly had fewer deletions and N-nucleotide insertions.

Profiling relied on immunoSEQ multiplex PCR, and the TCRdb table lists in-frame clones only, not all of them. This set yields 25,000 to 35,000 clones and no singletons; the top ten hold roughly 5.6%. The antigens of these receptors remain unknown. The sequencing sample was made of peripheral blood mononuclear cells. Source of these receptors: a human donor with common variable immunodeficiency.

There are a few counts of this clone. The CDR3 goes on 3 residues after the read ends, and that part is filled in from the germline J gene. This sequence joins TRBV7-2 and TRBJ1-2; tentatively, D is TRBD1 (5 bases). The germline gives CDR1 SGHTA, CDR2 FQGNSA. The CDR3 totals 13 residues. Partial CDR3 DNA: TGTGCCAGCAGCTCCTCGGCGGGGGGAGGC. Encoded protein: CASSSSAGGG. The complete CDR3 sequence is CASSSSAGGGYTF.

This clone was observed at least ten times. From the germline J gene comes the end of the CDR3, since the read stops 3 residues before it. The chain uses TRBV18 and TRBJ2-7; 10 positions agree with TRBD1. CDR1 is KGHSH, CDR2 LQKENI, per germline. V trimming: 1 base; J trimming: 5 bases; junction bases outside the gene matches: 5. This CDR3 has 15 amino acids. CDR3 region: CASSPLGQGSDEQYF. The sequenced part of the CDR3 DNA is TGTGCCAGCTCACCACTGGGACAGGGGAGCGACGAG.

Of note for this clone: The read gets to within 3 residues of the CDR3 end, and the germline J gene fills in the rest. V gene TRBV2 combines with J gene TRBJ1-2, with D possibly matching TRBD1 (5 bases). This CDR3 comprises 14 residues. The germline V gene encodes CDR1 SNHLY and CDR2 FYNNEI. CDR3 DNA (partial): TGTGCCAGCAGTGCTTGGCAGGGAGTCGGCGGC. Protein: CASSAWQGVGG. Given in full, the CDR3 is CASSAWQGVGGYTF.

With respect to this clone: Read data end 3 residues before the CDR3 end; the end is taken from the germline J gene. The V gene is TRBV7-8, the J gene TRBJ2-7, with 10 nucleotides matching TRBD2. The CDR3 totals 17 residues. J gave up 0 bases and V 4 bases, and 9 bases lay outside the gene matches. Looked up from germline, CDR1 is SGHVS and CDR2 is FQNEAQ. CDR3 loop: CASSSQLAGGYSYEQYF. Partial CDR3 DNA: TGTGCCAGCAGCTCCCAATTAGCGGGGGGCTACTCCTACGAG.

This clone was observed a handful of times. The read terminates 3 residues ahead of where the CDR3 ends, so the germline J gene completes it. V is TRBV2 and J is TRBJ1-5; D gene unclear. The V and J ends lost 1 base and 6 bases respectively, with 7 bases between them. CDR3 length equals 13 residues. Germline loops: CDR1 SNHLY, CDR2 FYNNEI. The CDR3 DNA, read in part, is TGTGCCAGCAGTGAAGAGGGCTTTCAGCCC. Its protein product is CASSEEGFQP. From start to end, the CDR3 is CASSEEGFQPQHF.

There are a few counts of this clone. Read coverage stops 3 residues before the CDR3 terminus; the germline J gene supplies the remainder. The rearrangement uses TRBV7-6 and TRBJ1-5; no firm D call. The germline V and J ends were trimmed by 0 bases and 5 bases, with 5 bases remaining between them. Germline CDR1 and CDR2: SGHVS and FNYEAQ. The CDR3 contains 13 residues. The CDR3 reads CASSLAFDQPQHF. Incomplete CDR3 DNA: TGTGCCAGCAGCTTAGCGTTCGATCAGCCC.

At least ten counts were recorded for this clone. Read data end 3 residues before the CDR3 end; the end is taken from the germline J gene. This chain uses TRBV7-2 with TRBJ2-3; no reliable D call. CDR1 and CDR2 (germline): SGHTA, FQGNSA. The CDR3 loop spans 13 amino acids. Trimming cost V 3 bases and J 2 bases, with 6 bases left between them. CDR3 bases read: TGTGCCAGCAGCTTGCTATACACAGATACG. It specifies CASSLLYTDT. The whole CDR3 reads CASSLLYTDTQYF.

This clone has only a few counts. The read falls 3 residues short of the CDR3 end, and the missing part is taken from the germline J gene. This chain connects TRBV20-1 to TRBJ1-5, with a weak D call TRBD1 (6 bases). The CDR3 is made up of 12 amino acids. V lost 4 bases and J lost 7, with 11 bases in between. Germline V lookup: CDR1 DFQATT, CDR2 SNEGSKA (reference sequence). The CDR3 sequence: CSAKQGGQPQHF. Partial CDR3 DNA: TGCAGTGCTAAACAGGGCGGGCAGCCC.

There are many counts of this clone. The read ends 3 residues before the CDR3 terminus; that terminus is restored from the germline J gene. The chain couples TRBV6-4 to TRBJ1-1; a weak D match, TRBD1 (5 bases). The V end was cut by 6 bases, the J end by 2 bases, with 10 bases between. CDR3 length: 13 residues. Germline assignment: CDR1 MRHNA and CDR2 SNTAGT. Incomplete CDR3 DNA: TGTGCCAGCAGGATGACAGCAAACACTGAA. This codes for CASRMTANTE. The entire CDR3 sequence reads CASRMTANTEAFF.

This clone was seen a few times. The read falls 3 residues short of the CDR3 end, and the missing part is taken from the germline J gene. The chain uses TRBV23-1 and TRBJ1-2, with D perhaps TRBD1 (6 bases). TRBV23-1 counts as an open reading frame of uncertain function. This CDR3 is 14 amino acids long. The V end lost 9 bases, the J end lost 2 bases, and 16 bases lay between the germline ends. CDR3 DNA (partial): TGCGCCAGTGGTCGGGACAAAAAAAACTATGGC. Its protein is CASGRDKKNYG. The whole CDR3 is CASGRDKKNYGYTF.

For this clone: The read stops 3 residues short of the end of the CDR3; the missing end is completed from the germline J gene. The rearrangement uses TRBV5-6 and TRBJ2-3; 7 bases align to TRBD1. The CDR3 covers 12 residues. The V gene's germline CDR1 is SGHDT and CDR2 YYEEEE. CDR3 bases read: TGTGCCAGCAGAAAACGACAGGGAGCG. This gives the protein CASRKRQGA. The CDR3 in full is CASRKRQGAQYF. Using reference TRBV5-6 and TRBJ2-3 for the parts outside the CDR3, the full variable domain is DAGVTQSPTHLIKTRGQQVTLRCSPKSGHDTVSWYQQALGQGPQFIFQYYEEEERQRGNFPDRFSGHQFPNYSSELNVNALLLGDSALYLCASRKRQGAQYFGPGTRLTVL.

Concerning this clone itself: The read finishes 3 residues shy of the CDR3 end, and the germline J gene is used to complete it. The rearrangement links TRBV20-1 to TRBJ2-7; 8 nucleotides align to TRBD2. The CDR3 sequence is 15 residues long. Unmatched junction bases numbered 11, after V lost 1 base and J lost 6 bases. Germline V gene lookup returns CDR1 DFQATT and CDR2 SNEGSKA (reference sequence). The CDR3 bases that were read are TGCAGTGCTAGAGGGGGAACGGGGGGGCCGCGCGAG. Protein product: CSARGGTGGPRE. The CDR3 in full is CSARGGTGGPREQYF.

Regarding this clone: The read ends 3 residues early relative to the CDR3; the germline J gene fills the gap. The V call is TRBV7-9, the J call TRBJ2-3; D gene unclear. Germline V CDR1 and CDR2: SEHNR, FQNEAQ (reference sequence). V gave up 4 bases and J gave up 2 bases, with 10 bases separating them. The CDR3 runs to 14 residues. The CDR3 loop is CASSSNPFTDTQYF. The part of the CDR3 DNA that was read is TGTGCCAGCAGCTCTAACCCGTTCACAGATACG.

Many counts were recorded for this clone. The CDR3 end lies 3 residues beyond the end of the read and is filled in from the germline J gene. V usage is TRBV7-3 and J usage is TRBJ2-3, with a weak D call TRBD2 (8 bases). Germline CDR1 is SGHTA and CDR2 is FQGTGA. The V end was cut by 3 bases, the J end by 2 bases, with 15 bases between. This CDR3 comprises 16 residues. CDR3 amino acids: CASSFREGAITDTQYF. The sequenced part of the CDR3 DNA is TGTGCCAGCAGCTTCCGGGAGGGGGCCATCACAGATACG.

Comment on this clone: The read terminates 3 residues ahead of where the CDR3 ends, so the germline J gene completes it. The rearrangement uses TRBV18 and TRBJ2-5; 10 bases are a match to TRBD2. CDR3 size: 14 residues. From germline, CDR1 is KGHSH and CDR2 LQKENI. Losses at the gene ends were 3 bases for V and 5 bases for J; bases not matched to a gene: 3. Partial CDR3 DNA: TGTGCCAGCTCACCGCTAGCGGGGGAGGAGACC. It specifies CASSPLAGEET. The complete CDR3 protein is CASSPLAGEETQYF.

CDR3 protein: CSASRGDHGYTF. The part of the CDR3 DNA that was read is TGCAGTGCTAGTAGAGGGGATCATGGC. The chain employs TRBV20-1 and TRBJ1-2; D perhaps matches TRBD1 (5 bases). The observed sequence ends 3 residues before the CDR3 terminus, with the missing tail filled in from the germline J gene. The germline V gene encodes CDR1 DFQATT and CDR2 SNEGSKA (reference sequence). The germline V and J ends were trimmed by 3 bases and 6 bases, with 11 bases remaining between them. The CDR3 is made up of 12 amino acids.

CDR3 DNA (partial): TGCAGTGCCCGGGACAGGGCAGTCGGTGAA. Translated: CSARDRAVGE. The entire CDR3 reads CSARDRAVGEAFF. This chain joins TRBV20-1 and TRBJ1-1, with 9 bases fitting TRBD1. The read ends 3 residues early relative to the CDR3; the germline J gene fills the gap. Unmatched junction bases numbered 9, after V lost 6 bases and J lost 7 bases. The CDR3 extends over 13 amino acids. Germline CDR1 reads DFQATT; CDR2 reads SNEGSKA (reference sequence).

This clone was counted ten times or more. The read ends 3 residues early relative to the CDR3; the germline J gene fills the gap. The chain carries TRBV18 and TRBJ1-4, with 8 bases aligning to TRBD1. Trimming took 7 bases from V and 8 from J; bases not matched to a gene: 6. This CDR3 region has 13 residues. Germline V CDR1 and CDR2: KGHSH, LQKENI. Incomplete CDR3 DNA: TGTGCCAGCTTACGGGACAGGTCAGAAAAA. Protein: CASLRDRSEK. In full, the CDR3 is CASLRDRSEKLFF.

With regard to this clone: The CDR3 extends 3 residues past the end of the read, so its final part is completed from the germline J gene. The genes are TRBV30 and TRBJ1-6; D is possibly TRBD1 (6 bases). Per the germline V gene, CDR1 is GTSNPN and CDR2 is SVGIG (reference sequence). This CDR3 contains 14 residues. Trimming removed 3 bases at V and 7 bases at J, with 13 bases between. CDR3 DNA (partial): TGTGCCTGGAGCCAGGGACACGAAAATTCACCC. This codes for CAWSQGHENSP. From start to end, the CDR3 is CAWSQGHENSPLHF.

A remark on this clone: The read comes to an end 3 residues before the CDR3 does, leaving the germline J gene to fill in the end. V gene TRBV18 combines with J gene TRBJ1-5, with no clear D. Trimming cost V 5 bases and J 2 bases, with 10 bases left between them. CDR1 is KGHSH and CDR2 is LQKENI in the germline V gene. This CDR3 region has 14 residues. The CDR3 region is CASSVSTGNQPQHF. The DNA read from the CDR3 is TGTGCCAGCTCAGTATCTACCGGCAATCAGCCC.

This clone was counted at least ten times. The read ends 3 residues before the CDR3 terminus; that terminus is restored from the germline J gene. This chain links TRBV6-4 with TRBJ2-6, with 8 bases lining up with TRBD1. The CDR3 totals 16 residues. V lost 4 bases, J lost 0 bases, and 2 bases stayed unmatched. Germline V gene lookup returns CDR1 MRHNA and CDR2 SNTAGT. Partial CDR3 DNA: TGTGCCAGCAGTGCAGGGGGCCTCTCTGGGGCCAACGTC. Translation: CASSAGGLSGANV. The full CDR3 reads CASSAGGLSGANVLTF.

This clone appeared a few times. The read ends 3 residues early relative to the CDR3; the germline J gene fills the gap. The chain combines TRBV7-9 with TRBJ2-2; D might be TRBD1 (6 bases). There are 15 residues in the CDR3. Germline-derived CDR1 and CDR2 are SEHNR and FQNEAQ (reference sequence). Trimming removed 2 bases at V and 1 base at J, with 8 bases between. The DNA read from the CDR3 is TGTGCCAGCAGCTTATTACAGGGGAACACCGGGGAG. Encoded protein: CASSLLQGNTGE. The whole CDR3 sequence reads CASSLLQGNTGELFF.

Ten or more counts support this clone. The sequenced fragment ends 3 residues before the CDR3 boundary, so the rest is inferred from the germline J gene. The V call is TRBV20-1, the J call TRBJ2-1, with D possibly TRBD2 on 7 matching bases. Germline V gives CDR1 DFQATT, CDR2 SNEGSKA (reference sequence). The CDR3 has 13 residues. The germline V and J ends were trimmed by 1 base and 9 bases, with 13 bases remaining between them. Incomplete CDR3 DNA: TGCAGTGCTAGAGGTGGGGGGGCCCGTGAG. Translating it yields CSARGGGARE. From start to end, the CDR3 is CSARGGGAREQFF.

This chain's CDR3 is CASSLVVRETQYF. The sequenced CDR3 bases are TGTGCCAGCAGCTTAGTAGTGCGAGAGACC. The chain employs TRBV7-6 and TRBJ2-5; D not certain. The read terminates 3 residues before the CDR3 end, so the remaining end is supplied by the germline J gene. The CDR3 length is 13 residues. CDR1 is SGHVS, CDR2 FNYEAQ, per germline. V lost 1 base, J lost 4 bases, and 7 bases lay in between. The complete variable domain, with remaining parts taken from reference TRBV7-6 and TRBJ2-5, reads GAGVSQSPRYKVTKRGQDVALRCDPISGHVSLYWYRQALGQGPEFLTYFNYEAQQDKSGLPNDRFSAERPEGSISTLTIQRTEQRDSAMYRCASSLVVRETQYFGPGTRLLVL.

This clone has at least ten counts. The read halts 3 residues ahead of the CDR3 end, with the missing end drawn from the germline J gene. The chain links TRBV14 to TRBJ1-2, with D unclear. The CDR3 contains 16 residues. Germline V gene data show CDR1 as SGHDN and CDR2 as FVKESK. The DNA read from the CDR3 is TGTGCCAGCAGCCAAGTCGGCGGAGGCTTGAGGAGGGGC. Amino acids: CASSQVGGGLRRG. The full-length CDR3 reads as CASSQVGGGLRRGYTF.

This clone was seen a few times. The read stops 3 residues short of the end of the CDR3; the missing end is completed from the germline J gene. The chain is built from TRBV19 and TRBJ1-1, with D maybe TRBD1 (5 bases). The V end was cut by 3 bases, the J end by 3 bases, with 26 bases between. Germline V lookup: CDR1 LNHDA, CDR2 SQIVND (reference sequence). The CDR3 has 19 amino acids. CDR3 residues: CASSITGGGSARFDTEAFF. CDR3 DNA, as far as it was read: TGTGCCAGTAGTATCACAGGCGGTGGCTCAGCCAGGTTTGACACTGAA.

This clone came up a few times. The observed sequence ends 3 residues before the CDR3 terminus, with the missing tail filled in from the germline J gene. V gene TRBV18 combines with J gene TRBJ2-5; no definite D call. The CDR3 runs to 16 residues. Deletions cut 2 bases from V and 0 bases from J, with 13 bases between. Looked up from germline, CDR1 is KGHSH and CDR2 is LQKENI. The part of the CDR3 DNA that was read is TGTGCCAGCTCACCATTTTTTATCTCGTACCAAGAGACC. It yields the protein CASSPFFISYQET. The complete CDR3 protein is CASSPFFISYQETQYF.